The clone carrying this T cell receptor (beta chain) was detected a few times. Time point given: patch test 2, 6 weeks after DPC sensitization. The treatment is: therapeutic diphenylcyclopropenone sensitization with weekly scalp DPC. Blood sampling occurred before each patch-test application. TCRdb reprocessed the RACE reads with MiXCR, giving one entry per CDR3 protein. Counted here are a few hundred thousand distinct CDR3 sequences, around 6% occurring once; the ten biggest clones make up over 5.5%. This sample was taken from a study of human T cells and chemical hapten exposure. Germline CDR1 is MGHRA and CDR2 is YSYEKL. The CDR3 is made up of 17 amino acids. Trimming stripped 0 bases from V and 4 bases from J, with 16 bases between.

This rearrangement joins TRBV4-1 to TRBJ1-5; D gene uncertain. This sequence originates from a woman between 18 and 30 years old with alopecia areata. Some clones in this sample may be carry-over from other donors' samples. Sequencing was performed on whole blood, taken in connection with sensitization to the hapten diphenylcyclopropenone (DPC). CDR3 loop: CASSQDGVGLGNQPQHF. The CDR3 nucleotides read TGCGCCAGCAGCCAAGATGGAGTGGGCTTAGGGAATCAGCCCCAGCATTTT.